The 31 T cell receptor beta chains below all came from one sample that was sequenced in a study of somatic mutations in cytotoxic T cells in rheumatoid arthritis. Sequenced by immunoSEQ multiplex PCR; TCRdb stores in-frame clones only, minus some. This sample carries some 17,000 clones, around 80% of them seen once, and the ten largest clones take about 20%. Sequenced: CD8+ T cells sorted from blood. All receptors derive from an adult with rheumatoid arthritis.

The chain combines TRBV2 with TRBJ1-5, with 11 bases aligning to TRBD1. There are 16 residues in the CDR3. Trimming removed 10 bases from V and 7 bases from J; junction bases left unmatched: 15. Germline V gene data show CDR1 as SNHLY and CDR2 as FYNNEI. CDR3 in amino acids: CATSPPGQGVEQPQHF. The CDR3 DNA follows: TGTGCCACCTCCCCGCCGGGACAGGGGGTTGAACAGCCCCAGCATTTT. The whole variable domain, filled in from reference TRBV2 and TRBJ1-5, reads EPEVTQTPSHQVTQMGQEVILRCVPISNHLYFYWYRQILGQKVEFLVSFYNNEISEKSEIFDDQFSVERPDGSNFTLKIRSTKLEDSAMYFCATSPPGQGVEQPQHFGDGTRLSIL.

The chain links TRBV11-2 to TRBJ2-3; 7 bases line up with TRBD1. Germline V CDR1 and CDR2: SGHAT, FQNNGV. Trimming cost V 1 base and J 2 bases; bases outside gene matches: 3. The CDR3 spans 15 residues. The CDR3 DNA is TGTGCCAGCAGCTTAGTCGGGACAGCCACAGATACGCAGTATTTT. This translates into CASSLVGTATDTQYF.

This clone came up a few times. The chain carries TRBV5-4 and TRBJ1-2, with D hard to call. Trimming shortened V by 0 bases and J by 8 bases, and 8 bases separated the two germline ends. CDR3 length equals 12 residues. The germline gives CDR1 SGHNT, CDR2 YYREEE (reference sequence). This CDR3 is CASSLGVNGYTF. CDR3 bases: TGTGCCAGCAGCTTGGGGGTGAACGGCTACACCTTC.

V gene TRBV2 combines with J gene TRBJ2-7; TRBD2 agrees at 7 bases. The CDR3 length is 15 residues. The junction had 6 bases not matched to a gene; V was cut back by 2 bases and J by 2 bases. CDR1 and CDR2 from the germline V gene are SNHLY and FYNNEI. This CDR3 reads CASSEYTGGTYEQYF. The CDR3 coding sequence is TGTGCCAGCAGTGAATATACGGGGGGAACCTACGAGCAGTACTTC.

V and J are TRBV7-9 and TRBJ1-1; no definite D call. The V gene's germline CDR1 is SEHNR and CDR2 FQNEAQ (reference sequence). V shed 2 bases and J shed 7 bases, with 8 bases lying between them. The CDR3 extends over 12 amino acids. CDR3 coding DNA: TGTGCCAGCAGCTTACCGCGAGATGAAGCTTTCTTT. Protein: CASSLPRDEAFF.

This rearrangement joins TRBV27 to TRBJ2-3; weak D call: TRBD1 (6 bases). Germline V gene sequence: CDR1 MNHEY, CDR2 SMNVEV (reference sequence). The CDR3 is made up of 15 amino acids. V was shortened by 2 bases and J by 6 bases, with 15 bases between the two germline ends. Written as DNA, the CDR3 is TGTGCCAGCAGTTTAGGGGGCCTACCTTTTGATACGCAGTATTTT. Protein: CASSLGGLPFDTQYF.

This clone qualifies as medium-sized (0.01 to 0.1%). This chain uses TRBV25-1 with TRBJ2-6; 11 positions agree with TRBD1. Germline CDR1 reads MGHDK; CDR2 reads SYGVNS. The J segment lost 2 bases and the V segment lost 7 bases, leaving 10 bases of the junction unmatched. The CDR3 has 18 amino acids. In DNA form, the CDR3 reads TGTGCCAGCACCGGGACAGGGGGAATTACGCCTGGGGCCAACGTCCTGACTTTC. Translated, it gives CASTGTGGITPGANVLTF.

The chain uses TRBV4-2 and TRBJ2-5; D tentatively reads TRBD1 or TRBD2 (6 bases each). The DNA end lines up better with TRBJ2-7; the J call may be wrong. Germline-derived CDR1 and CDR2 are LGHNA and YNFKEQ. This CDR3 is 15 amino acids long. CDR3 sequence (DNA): TGTGCCAGCAGCCCCTGGGCGGAGGGGGACTACGAGCAGTACTTC. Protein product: CASSPWAEGDYEQYF.

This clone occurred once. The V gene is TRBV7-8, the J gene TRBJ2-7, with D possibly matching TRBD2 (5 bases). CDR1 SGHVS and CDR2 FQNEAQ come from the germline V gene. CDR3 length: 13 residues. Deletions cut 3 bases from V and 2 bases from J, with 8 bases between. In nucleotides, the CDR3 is TGTGCCAGCAGCTTTGAGGGAACCTACGAGCAGTACTTC. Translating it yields CASSFEGTYEQYF.

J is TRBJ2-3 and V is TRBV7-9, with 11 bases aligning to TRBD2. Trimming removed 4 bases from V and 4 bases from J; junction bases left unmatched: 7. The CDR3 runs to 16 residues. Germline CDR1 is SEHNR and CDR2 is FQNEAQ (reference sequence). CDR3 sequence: CASSSLLAGVSDTQYF. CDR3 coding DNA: TGTGCCAGCAGCTCCTTACTAGCGGGAGTTTCAGATACGCAGTATTTT.

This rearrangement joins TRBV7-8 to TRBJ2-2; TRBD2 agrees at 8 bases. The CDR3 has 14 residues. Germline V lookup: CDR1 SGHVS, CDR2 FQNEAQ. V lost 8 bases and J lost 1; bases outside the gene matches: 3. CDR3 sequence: CASGTSGNTGELFF. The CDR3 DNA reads TGTGCCAGCGGAACTAGCGGGAACACCGGGGAGCTGTTTTTT.

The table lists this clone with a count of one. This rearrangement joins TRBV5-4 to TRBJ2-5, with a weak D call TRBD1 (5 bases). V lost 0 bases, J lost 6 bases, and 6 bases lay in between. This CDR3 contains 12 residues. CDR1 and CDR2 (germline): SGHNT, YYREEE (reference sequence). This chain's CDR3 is CASSLEGKTQYF. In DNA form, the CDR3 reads TGTGCCAGCAGCTTGGAGGGGAAGACCCAGTACTTC. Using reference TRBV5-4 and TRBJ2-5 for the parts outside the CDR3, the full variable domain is ETGVTQSPTHLIKTRGQQVTLRCSSQSGHNTVSWYQQALGQGPQFIFQYYREEENGRGNFPPRFSGLQFPNYSSELNVNALELDDSALYLCASSLEGKTQYFGPGTRLLVL.

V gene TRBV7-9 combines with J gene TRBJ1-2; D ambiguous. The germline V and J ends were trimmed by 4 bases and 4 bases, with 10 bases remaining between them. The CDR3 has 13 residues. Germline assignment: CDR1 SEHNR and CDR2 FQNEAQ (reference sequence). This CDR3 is CASSWRTRYGYTF. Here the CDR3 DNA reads TGTGCCAGCAGCTGGCGAACTCGCTATGGCTACACCTTC.

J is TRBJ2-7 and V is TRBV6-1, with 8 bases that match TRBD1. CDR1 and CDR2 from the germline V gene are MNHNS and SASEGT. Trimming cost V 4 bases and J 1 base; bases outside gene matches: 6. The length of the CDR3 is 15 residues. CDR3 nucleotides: TGTGCCAGCAGTGTATTAGGGGACAGGTCCTACGAGCAGTACTTC. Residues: CASSVLGDRSYEQYF.

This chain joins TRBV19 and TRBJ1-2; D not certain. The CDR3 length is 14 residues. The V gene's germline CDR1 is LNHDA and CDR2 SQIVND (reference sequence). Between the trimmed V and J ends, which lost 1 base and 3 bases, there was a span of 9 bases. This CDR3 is CASSIVASDYGYTF. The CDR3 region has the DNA TGTGCCAGTAGTATAGTAGCCAGCGACTATGGCTACACCTTC.

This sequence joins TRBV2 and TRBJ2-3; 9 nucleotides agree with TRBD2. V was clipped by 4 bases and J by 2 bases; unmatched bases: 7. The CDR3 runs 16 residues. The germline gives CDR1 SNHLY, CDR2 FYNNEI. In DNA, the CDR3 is TGTGCCAGCAGTGCCCCTGAGCGGGGGGTCACAGATACGCAGTATTTT. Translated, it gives CASSAPERGVTDTQYF.

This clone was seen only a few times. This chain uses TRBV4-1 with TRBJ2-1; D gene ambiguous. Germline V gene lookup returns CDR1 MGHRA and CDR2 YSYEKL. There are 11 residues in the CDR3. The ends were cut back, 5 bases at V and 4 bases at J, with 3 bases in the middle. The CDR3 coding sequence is TGCGCCAGCAGCTCTTACAATGAGCAGTTCTTC. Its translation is CASSSYNEQFF.

CDR3: CASSLQGRISYEQYF. In DNA, the CDR3 is TGTGCCAGCAGCTTACAGGGGCGAATTAGCTACGAGCAGTACTTC. This chain connects TRBV7-9 to TRBJ2-7, with TRBD1 as a possible D gene (6 bases). CDR1 is SEHNR, CDR2 FQNEAQ, per germline (reference sequence). The CDR3 consists of 15 residues. V shed 2 bases and J shed 3 bases, with 14 bases lying between them.

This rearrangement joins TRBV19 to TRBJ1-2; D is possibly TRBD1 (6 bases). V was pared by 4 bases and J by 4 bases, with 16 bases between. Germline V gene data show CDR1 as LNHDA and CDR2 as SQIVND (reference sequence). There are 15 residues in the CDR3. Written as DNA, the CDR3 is TGTGCCAGTAGTACACACAGGGAATCCATCTATGGCTACACCTTC. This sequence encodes CASSTHRESIYGYTF.

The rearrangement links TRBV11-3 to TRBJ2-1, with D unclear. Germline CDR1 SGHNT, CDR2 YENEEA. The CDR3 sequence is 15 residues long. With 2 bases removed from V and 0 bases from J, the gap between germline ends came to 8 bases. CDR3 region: CASSLLNPSYNEQFF. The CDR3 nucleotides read TGTGCCAGCAGCTTACTTAACCCCTCCTACAATGAGCAGTTCTTC.

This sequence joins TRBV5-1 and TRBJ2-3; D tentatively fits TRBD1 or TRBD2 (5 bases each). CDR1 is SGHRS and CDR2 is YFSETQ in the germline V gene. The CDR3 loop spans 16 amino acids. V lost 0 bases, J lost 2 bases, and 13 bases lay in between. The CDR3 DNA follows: TGCGCCAGCAGCTTGGTCAGCGGACATTTCACAGATACGCAGTATTTT. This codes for CASSLVSGHFTDTQYF. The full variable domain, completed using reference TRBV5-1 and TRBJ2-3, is KAGVTQTPRYLIKTRGQQVTLSCSPISGHRSVSWYQQTPGQGLQFLFEYFSETQRNKGNFPGRFSGRQFSNSRSEMNVSTLELGDSALYLCASSLVSGHFTDTQYFGPGTRLTVL.

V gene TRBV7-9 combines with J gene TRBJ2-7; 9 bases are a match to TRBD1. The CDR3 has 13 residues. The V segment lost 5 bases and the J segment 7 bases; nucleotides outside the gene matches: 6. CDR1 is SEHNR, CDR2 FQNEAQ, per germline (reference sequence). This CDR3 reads CASSETGGQEQYF. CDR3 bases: TGTGCCAGCAGCGAAACAGGGGGCCAAGAGCAGTACTTC.

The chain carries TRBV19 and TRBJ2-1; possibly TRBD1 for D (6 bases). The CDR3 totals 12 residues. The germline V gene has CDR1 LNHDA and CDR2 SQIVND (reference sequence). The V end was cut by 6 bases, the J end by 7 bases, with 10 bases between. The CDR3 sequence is CASRGAWNEQFF. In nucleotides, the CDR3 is TGTGCCAGTAGGGGGGCTTGGAATGAGCAGTTCTTC.

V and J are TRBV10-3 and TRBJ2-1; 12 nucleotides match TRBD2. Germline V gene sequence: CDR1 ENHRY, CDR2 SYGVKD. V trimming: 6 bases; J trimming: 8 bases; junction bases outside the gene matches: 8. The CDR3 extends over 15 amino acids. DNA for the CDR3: TGTGCCATCAGATCGACTAGCGGGAGTTTACATGAGCAGTTCTTC. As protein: CAIRSTSGSLHEQFF.

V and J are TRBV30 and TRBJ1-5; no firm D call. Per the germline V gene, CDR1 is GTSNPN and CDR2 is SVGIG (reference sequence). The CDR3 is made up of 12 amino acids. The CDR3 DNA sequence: TGTGCATCTGACGGAGTCAATCAGCCCCAGCATTTT. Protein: CASDGVNQPQHF.

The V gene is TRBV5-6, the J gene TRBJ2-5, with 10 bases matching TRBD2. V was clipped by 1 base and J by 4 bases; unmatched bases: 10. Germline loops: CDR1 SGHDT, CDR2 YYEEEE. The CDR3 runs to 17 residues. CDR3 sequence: CASSLWLAGVLGETQYF. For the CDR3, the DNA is TGTGCCAGCAGCTTGTGGCTAGCGGGAGTACTTGGAGAGACCCAGTACTTC. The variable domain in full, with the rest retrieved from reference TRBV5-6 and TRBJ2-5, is DAGVTQSPTHLIKTRGQQVTLRCSPKSGHDTVSWYQQALGQGPQFIFQYYEEEERQRGNFPDRFSGHQFPNYSSELNVNALLLGDSALYLCASSLWLAGVLGETQYFGPGTRLLVL.

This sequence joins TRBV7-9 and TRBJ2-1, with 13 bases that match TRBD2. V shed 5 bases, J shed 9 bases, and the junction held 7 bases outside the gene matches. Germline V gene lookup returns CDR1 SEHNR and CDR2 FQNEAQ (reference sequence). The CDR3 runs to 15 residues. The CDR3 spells CASSPTSGGPPEQFF. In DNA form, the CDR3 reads TGTGCCAGCAGCCCGACTAGCGGGGGGCCCCCTGAGCAGTTCTTC.

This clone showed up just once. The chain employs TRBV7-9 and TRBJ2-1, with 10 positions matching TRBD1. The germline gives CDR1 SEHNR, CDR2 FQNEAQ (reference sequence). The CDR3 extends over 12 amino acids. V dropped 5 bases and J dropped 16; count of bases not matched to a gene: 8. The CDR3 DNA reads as TGTGCCAGCAGCCTAAAGACAGGGGGCGAATTCTTC. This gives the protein CASSLKTGGEFF.

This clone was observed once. The CDR3 bases are TGTGCCAGTAGTCCCCTTACTAGCGGGGGAGGCTCCTACAATGAGCAGTTCTTC. The encoded protein is CASSPLTSGGGSYNEQFF. V gene TRBV19 combines with J gene TRBJ2-1; 11 nucleotides agree with TRBD2. The germline V gene encodes CDR1 LNHDA and CDR2 SQIVND (reference sequence). The trim removed 5 bases at V and 0 bases at J, leaving 9 bases unmatched. CDR3 length equals 18 residues.

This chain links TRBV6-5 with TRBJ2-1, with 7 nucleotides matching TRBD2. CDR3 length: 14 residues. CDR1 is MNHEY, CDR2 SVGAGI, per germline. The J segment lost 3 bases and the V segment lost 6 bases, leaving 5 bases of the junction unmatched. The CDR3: CASSPGDYYNEQFF. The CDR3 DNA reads TGTGCCAGCAGCCCCGGGGACTACTACAATGAGCAGTTCTTC.

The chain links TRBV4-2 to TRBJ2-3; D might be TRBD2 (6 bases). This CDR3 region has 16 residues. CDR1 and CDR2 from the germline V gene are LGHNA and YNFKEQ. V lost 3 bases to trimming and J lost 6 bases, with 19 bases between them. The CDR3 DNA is TGTGCCAGCAGCCAGAGGACTTCCCGGGGGAGGGATACGCAGTATTTT. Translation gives CASSQRTSRGRDTQYF.